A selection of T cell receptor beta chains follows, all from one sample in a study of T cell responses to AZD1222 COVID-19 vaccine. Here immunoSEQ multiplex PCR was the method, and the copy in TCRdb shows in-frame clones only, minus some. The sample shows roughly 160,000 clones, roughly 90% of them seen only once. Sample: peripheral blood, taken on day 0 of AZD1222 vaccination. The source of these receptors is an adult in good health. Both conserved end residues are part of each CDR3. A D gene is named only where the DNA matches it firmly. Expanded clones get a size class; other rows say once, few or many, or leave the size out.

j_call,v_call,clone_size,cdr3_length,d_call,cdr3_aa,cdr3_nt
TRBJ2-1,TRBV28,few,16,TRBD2,CASSFLSGRVPGEQFF,TGTGCCAGCAGTTTCCTTAGCGGGAGAGTCCCCGGCGAGCAGTTCTTC
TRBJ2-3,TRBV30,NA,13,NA,CAWKANGGNTQYF,TGTGCCTGGAAAGCTAATGGTGGAAATACGCAGTATTTT
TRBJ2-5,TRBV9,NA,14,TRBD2,CASSVAGGSETQYF,TGTGCCAGCAGCGTAGCGGGGGGTTCAGAGACCCAGTACTTC
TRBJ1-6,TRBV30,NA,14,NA,CASKSGHLNSPLHF,TGTGCCTCAAAGTCTGGACACCTCAATTCACCCCTCCACTTT
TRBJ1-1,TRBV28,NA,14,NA,CASSPWGVNTEAFF,TGTGCCAGCAGTCCGTGGGGGGTGAACACTGAAGCTTTCTTT
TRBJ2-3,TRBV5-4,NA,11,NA,CASSFQGGEYF,TGTGCCAGCAGCTTCCAGGGGGGTGAATATTTT
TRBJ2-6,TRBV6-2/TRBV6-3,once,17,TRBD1,CASSSGTGYSGANVLTF,TGTGCCAGCAGTTCCGGGACAGGCTACTCTGGGGCCAACGTCCTGACTTTC
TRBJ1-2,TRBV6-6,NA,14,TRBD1,CASSTGGSGLGYTF,TGTGCCAGCAGTACAGGGGGCAGTGGCCTGGGCTACACCTTC
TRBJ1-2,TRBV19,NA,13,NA,CASARGTDMGYTF,TGTGCCAGTGCCCGGGGCACTGATATGGGCTACACCTTC
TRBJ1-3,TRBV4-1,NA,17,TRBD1,CASRSPRGRENGNTIYF,TGCGCCAGCAGATCGCCAAGGGGGCGCGAAAATGGAAACACCATATATTTT
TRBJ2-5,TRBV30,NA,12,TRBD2,CAILAGRETQYF,TGTGCGATACTAGCGGGGAGAGAGACCCAGTACTTC
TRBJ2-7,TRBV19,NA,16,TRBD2,CASSLGLAGGIYEQYF,TGTGCCAGTAGTCTCGGACTAGCGGGGGGAATATACGAGCAGTACTTC
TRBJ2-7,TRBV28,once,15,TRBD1,CASSLRTGGSYEQYF,TGTGCCAGCAGTTTAAGGACAGGGGGCTCCTACGAGCAGTACTTC
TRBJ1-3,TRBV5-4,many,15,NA,CASGMADSSGNTIYF,TGTGCCAGCGGCATGGCCGACAGCTCTGGAAACACCATATATTTT
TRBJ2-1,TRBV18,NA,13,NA,CASSPGSGNEQFF,TGTGCCAGCTCACCAGGGTCGGGGAATGAGCAGTTCTTC
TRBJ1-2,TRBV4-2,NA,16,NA,CASSQDAGGSDYGYTF,TGTGCCAGCAGCCAAGATGCGGGGGGCTCTGACTATGGCTACACCTTC
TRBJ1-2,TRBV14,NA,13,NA,CASSQGLSYGYTF,TGTGCCAGCAGCCAAGGACTCAGCTATGGCTACACCTTC
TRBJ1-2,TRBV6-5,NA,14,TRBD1,CASSRDRGLYGYTF,TGTGCCAGCAGTCGAGACAGGGGGCTCTATGGCTACACCTTC
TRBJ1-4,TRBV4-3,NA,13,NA,CASSQRTEEKLFF,TGCGCCAGCAGCCAGAGGACGGAGGAAAAACTGTTTTTT
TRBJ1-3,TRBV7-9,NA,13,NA,CASSFDSGNTIYF,TGTGCCAGCAGCTTTGACTCTGGAAACACCATATATTTT
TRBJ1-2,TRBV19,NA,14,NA,CASSSDSLDYGYTF,TGTGCCAGTAGTTCCGACAGCCTCGACTATGGCTACACCTTC
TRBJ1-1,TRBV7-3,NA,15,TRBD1,CASSPGQLVNTEAFF,TGTGCCAGCAGCCCGGGACAGTTAGTGAACACTGAAGCTTTCTTT
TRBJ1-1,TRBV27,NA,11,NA,CAAWSGTEAFF,TGTGCCGCGTGGTCAGGCACTGAAGCTTTCTTT
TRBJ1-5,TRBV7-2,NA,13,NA,CASSSPSSGPQHF,TGTGCCAGCAGCTCGCCCTCAAGTGGGCCCCAGCATTTT
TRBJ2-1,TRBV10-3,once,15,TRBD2,CAIRSSGGLYNEQFF,TGTGCCATCAGGTCTAGCGGGGGGCTTTACAATGAGCAGTTCTTC
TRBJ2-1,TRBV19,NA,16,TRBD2,CATSWVSSGDYNEQFF,TGTGCCACCTCCTGGGTTTCTAGCGGAGACTACAATGAGCAGTTCTTC
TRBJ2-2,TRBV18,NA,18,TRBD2,CASSPVNSGSPNTGELFF,TGTGCCAGCTCACCAGTGAATAGCGGGTCGCCGAACACCGGGGAGCTGTTTTTT
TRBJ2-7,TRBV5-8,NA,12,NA,CASSYSPREQYF,TGTGCCAGCAGTTATTCTCCCCGGGAGCAGTACTTC
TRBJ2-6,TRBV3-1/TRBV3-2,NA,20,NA,CASSQEGPGQARSGANVLTF,TGTGCCAGCAGCCAAGAAGGCCCCGGGCAGGCACGCTCTGGGGCCAACGTCCTGACTTTC
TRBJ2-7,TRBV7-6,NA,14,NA,CASSRRDGPYEQYF,TGTGCCAGCAGTCGCCGGGACGGTCCCTACGAGCAGTACTTC
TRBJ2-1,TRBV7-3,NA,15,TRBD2,CASSFTASGRSDQFF,TGTGCCAGCAGCTTCACGGCTAGCGGGAGGAGTGATCAGTTCTTC
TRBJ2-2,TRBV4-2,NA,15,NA,CASSQDVGAAGELFF,TGTGCCAGCAGCCAAGATGTGGGGGCAGCCGGGGAGCTGTTTTTT
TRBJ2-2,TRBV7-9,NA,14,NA,CASSSNLFTGELFF,TGTGCCAGCAGTTCCAACTTGTTCACCGGGGAGCTGTTTTTT
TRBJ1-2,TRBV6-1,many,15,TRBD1,CASSDWTGPNYGYTF,TGTGCCAGCAGTGATTGGACAGGGCCCAACTATGGCTACACCTTC
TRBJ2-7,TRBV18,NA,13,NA,CASSPRGIHEQYF,TGTGCCAGCTCACCACGGGGGATCCACGAGCAGTACTTC
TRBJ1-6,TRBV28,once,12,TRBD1,CASRRQGLSLHF,TGTGCCAGCAGGAGACAGGGGCTATCCCTCCACTTT
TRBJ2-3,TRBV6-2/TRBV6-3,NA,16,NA,CASSYGPDKNTDTQYF,TGTGCCAGCAGTTATGGGCCAGACAAAAACACAGATACGCAGTATTTT
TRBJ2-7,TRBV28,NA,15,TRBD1,CASTSGQGAPYEQYF,TGTGCCAGCACTTCTGGACAGGGGGCTCCCTACGAGCAGTACTTC